One T cell receptor (beta chain) is described in this entry. This entry belongs to a study of technical replicates of blood from a handful of donors. In germline, CDR1 is SGHKS, CDR2 YYEKEE (reference sequence). The CDR3 totals 13 residues. V lost 6 bases and J 0 bases, leaving 10 bases between the germline ends. Generated by immunoSEQ multiplex PCR, the TCRdb table keeps only in-frame clones and is missing some. The data contain tens of thousands of clones, approximately 94% of them singletons. This receptor was identified in a human donor in good health. Source material: T cells isolated from PBMCs. The chain employs TRBV5-5 and TRBJ2-7; D is undetermined. CDR3 DNA sequence: TGTGCCAGCAAACCCCCACTCTCCTACGAGCAGTACTTC. Amino acids: CASKPPLSYEQYF.